These 24 T cell receptor beta chains share one sample of origin, sequenced in a study of siplizumab effects on memory and regulatory T cells. Assay used: immunoSEQ multiplex PCR; TCRdb lists only in-frame clones, some missing. The sample has approximately 94,000 clones, approximately 94% seen once; the top ten hold over 1%. The source material was non-Treg CD4+ T cells sorted from blood. Receptors originate from a human donor in good health.

Only one count was recorded for this clone. The gene calls are TRBV9 and TRBJ2-1; D perhaps matches TRBD2 (5 bases). This CDR3 has 13 amino acids. V shed 4 bases and J shed 9 bases, with 14 bases lying between them. The germline V gene has CDR1 SGDLS and CDR2 YYNGEE. The CDR3: CASSSGPSGEQFF. The CDR3 coding sequence is TGTGCCAGCAGCTCAGGCCCCAGCGGTGAGCAGTTCTTC.

This clone has just a few counts. The gene calls are TRBV7-9 and TRBJ1-2; D gene ambiguous. The CDR3 loop spans 16 amino acids. CDR1 is SEHNR and CDR2 is FQNEAQ in the germline V gene (reference sequence). The V end was cut by 4 bases, the J end by 2 bases, with 17 bases between. The CDR3 sequence: CASSSRTLTANYGYTF. The DNA for the CDR3 is TGTGCCAGCAGCTCCCGGACCCTGACGGCAAACTATGGCTACACCTTC.

Note on this clone: Germline is not matched at one junction end, which may reflect a read error. The rearrangement links TRBV7-7 to TRBJ1-1; no firm D call. CDR3 length: 13 amino acids. Per germline, CDR1 SSHAT and CDR2 FNYEAQ (reference sequence). Here the CDR3 reads CASSLVLNTEAFF. The DNA for the CDR3 is TGTGCTAGCAGCTTAGTACTGAACACTGAAGCTTTCTTT.

This clone has only one observation. In DNA form, the CDR3 reads TGTGCCAGCAGCCTGGGAGCCTCCTACGAGCAGTACTTC. It codes for CASSLGASYEQYF. The V and J genes are TRBV11-3 and TRBJ2-7; a weak D match, TRBD2 (5 bases). The length of the CDR3 is 13 residues. Germline CDR1 and CDR2: SGHNT and YENEEA. Trimming cost V 5 bases and J 0 bases, with 8 bases left between them.

The V gene is TRBV5-8, the J gene TRBJ2-7, with no clear D. This CDR3 is built from 15 residues. Trimming shortened V by 0 bases and J by 2 bases, and 12 bases separated the two germline ends. In germline, CDR1 is SGHTS, CDR2 YDEGEE. CDR3 loop: CASSLGVTTTYEQYF. CDR3 DNA: TGTGCCAGCAGCTTGGGAGTGACCACCACCTACGAGCAGTACTTC.

The rearrangement joins TRBV28 to TRBJ2-3, with D maybe TRBD2 (7 bases). The CDR3 runs 16 residues. CDR1 MDHEN and CDR2 SYDVKM come from the germline V gene. Trimming left V 4 bases short and J 5 bases short, with 19 bases between. CDR3 DNA sequence: TGTGCCAGCAGTTCGCGGGGGCTCGCCCAAAGAGATACGCAGTATTTT. It yields the protein CASSSRGLAQRDTQYF.

The genes are TRBV5-1 and TRBJ2-7; TRBD2 aligns across 8 bases. V was clipped by 7 bases and J by 5 bases; unmatched bases: 5. The CDR3 runs 12 residues. Germline CDR1 is SGHRS and CDR2 is YFSETQ. CDR3 sequence reads: CASGVGGDEQYF. The CDR3 DNA sequence: TGCGCCAGCGGCGTCGGGGGGGACGAGCAGTACTTC. The full variable domain, rest sourced from reference TRBV5-1 and TRBJ2-7, is KAGVTQTPRYLIKTRGQQVTLSCSPISGHRSVSWYQQTPGQGLQFLFEYFSETQRNKGNFPGRFSGRQFSNSRSEMNVSTLELGDSALYLCASGVGGDEQYFGPGTRLTVT.

The rearrangement links TRBV6-1 to TRBJ1-6; possible D gene TRBD1, 5 bases. V lost 3 bases and J 7 bases, leaving 16 bases between the germline ends. This CDR3 region has 16 residues. Germline V gene lookup returns CDR1 MNHNS and CDR2 SASEGT. CDR3 sequence: CASSDQGWGGNSPLHF. In DNA form, the CDR3 reads TGTGCCAGCAGTGATCAGGGATGGGGAGGAAATTCACCCCTCCACTTT.

The chain is built from TRBV18 and TRBJ1-5, with D uncertain. Germline V gene data show CDR1 as KGHSH and CDR2 as LQKENI. There are 12 residues in the CDR3. The V end was cut by 6 bases, the J end by 4 bases, with 7 bases between. The CDR3 loop reads CASSNTNQPQHF. CDR3 DNA sequence: TGTGCCAGCTCGAATACGAATCAGCCCCAGCATTTT.

The chain recombines TRBV7-9 with TRBJ1-4, with unresolved D. Trimming took 5 bases from V and 4 from J, leaving 8 bases between them. This CDR3 spans 13 amino acids. Germline V gives CDR1 SEHNR, CDR2 FQNEAQ (reference sequence). The CDR3 DNA follows: TGTGCCAGCAGCGTAGGGAGTAATGAAAAACTGTTTTTT. Translation: CASSVGSNEKLFF.

The rearrangement uses TRBV7-3 and TRBJ2-3; TRBD1 agrees at 7 bases. The CDR3 spans 15 residues. Trimming at V came to 3 bases and at J to 5 bases, leaving 8 bases not matched to a gene. Looked up from germline, CDR1 is SGHTA and CDR2 is FQGTGA. Written as DNA, the CDR3 is TGTGCCAGCAGCTTCTTGAACAGGGGCGGAGATACGCAGTATTTT. Translation gives CASSFLNRGGDTQYF.

The J gene is TRBJ2-7, the V gene TRBV28; D might be TRBD1 (5 bases). Trimming removed 2 bases from V and 5 bases from J, with 10 bases in between. This CDR3 is built from 13 residues. Germline loops: CDR1 MDHEN, CDR2 SYDVKM. The CDR3: CASSLDRIHEQYF. CDR3 bases: TGTGCCAGCAGTTTAGACAGAATCCACGAGCAGTACTTC.

This clone was counted once. The chain joins TRBV25-1 to TRBJ1-1; a weak D match, TRBD1 (5 bases). The CDR3 length is 16 residues. Germline-derived CDR1 and CDR2 are MGHDK and SYGVNS. Trimming left V 4 bases short and J 0 bases short, with 15 bases between. CDR3 region: CASSGAERGMNTEAFF. The CDR3 bases are TGTGCCAGCAGTGGAGCTGAGAGGGGAATGAACACTGAAGCTTTCTTT.

The J gene is TRBJ2-7, the V gene TRBV6-6, with D perhaps TRBD1 (5 bases). The V end was cut by 0 bases, the J end by 1 base, with 10 bases between. The CDR3 spans 15 residues. Per germline, CDR1 MNHNY and CDR2 SVGAGI (reference sequence). This CDR3 reads CASSYSVDISYEQYF. CDR3 DNA: TGTGCCAGCAGTTACTCGGTGGACATTTCCTACGAGCAGTACTTC.

V usage is TRBV7-9 and J usage is TRBJ2-1; 12 bases match TRBD2. Unmatched junction bases numbered 16, after V lost 1 base and J lost 9 bases. CDR3 length equals 19 residues. Germline-derived CDR1 and CDR2 are SEHNR and FQNEAQ (reference sequence). The CDR3 DNA reads TGTGCCAGCAGCTTAGAGTCGATGCTAGCGGGAGGGCCGGCGGGTGAGCAGTTCTTC. This encodes CASSLESMLAGGPAGEQFF.

This clone was seen only once. J is TRBJ1-5 and V is TRBV4-1, with 9 bases matching TRBD1. This CDR3 is 18 amino acids long. The ends lost 0 bases at V and 0 bases at J; junction bases unmatched: 6. From germline, CDR1 is MGHRA and CDR2 YSYEKL. The CDR3 nucleotides read TGCGCCAGCAGCCAAGAAGGGACAGGGAGGAATAGCAATCAGCCCCAGCATTTT. It yields the protein CASSQEGTGRNSNQPQHF.

CDR3 bases: TGTGCCAGCAGACCGCGGGTCGATGGCAGGGTAGGGGTGAGCAATCAGCCCCAGCATTTT. As protein: CASRPRVDGRVGVSNQPQHF. The rearrangement uses TRBV27 and TRBJ1-5, with TRBD1 as a possible D gene (5 bases). Deletions cut 6 bases from V and 1 base from J, with 28 bases between. Germline assignment: CDR1 MNHEY and CDR2 SMNVEV (reference sequence). The CDR3 consists of 20 residues.

The CDR3 reads CASSESYPQAKNIQYF. As DNA, the CDR3 is TGTGCCAGCAGTGAAAGCTACCCCCAGGCCAAAAACATTCAGTACTTC. The chain is built from TRBV2 and TRBJ2-4; D unresolved. Between the trimmed V and J ends, which lost 2 bases and 1 base, there was a span of 12 bases. Germline V gene sequence: CDR1 SNHLY, CDR2 FYNNEI. The CDR3 runs to 16 residues.

The chain recombines TRBV19 with TRBJ2-2, with a weak D call TRBD1 (6 bases). V lost 5 bases and J 2 bases, leaving 12 bases between the germline ends. The CDR3 is 15 amino acids. Germline V gene sequence: CDR1 LNHDA, CDR2 SQIVND (reference sequence). The CDR3 is CASSGPGTNTGELFF. As DNA, the CDR3 is TGTGCCAGTAGTGGCCCGGGGACAAACACCGGGGAGCTGTTTTTT.

This rearrangement joins TRBV4-1 to TRBJ1-5; D gene uncertain. The germline CDR1 and CDR2 sequences are MGHRA and YSYEKL. Trimming left V 3 bases short and J 5 bases short, with 17 bases between. The CDR3 sequence is 16 residues long. CDR3 sequence: CASSHIFTTGDQPQHF. CDR3 coding DNA: TGCGCCAGCAGCCACATTTTTACTACCGGGGATCAGCCCCAGCATTTT.

The CDR3 region is CASSLAGIGELFF. Here the CDR3 DNA reads TGTGCCAGCAGCTTGGCGGGGATCGGGGAGCTGTTTTTT. The chain combines TRBV5-4 with TRBJ2-2, with D possibly TRBD2 on 5 matching bases. From germline, CDR1 is SGHNT and CDR2 YYREEE (reference sequence). The CDR3 spans 13 residues. Trimming cost V 0 bases and J 7 bases, with 7 bases left between them. The variable domain in full, completed from reference TRBV5-4 and TRBJ2-2, reads ETGVTQSPTHLIKTRGQQVTLRCSSQSGHNTVSWYQQALGQGPQFIFQYYREEENGRGNFPPRFSGLQFPNYSSELNVNALELDDSALYLCASSLAGIGELFFGEGSRLTVL.

The CDR3 region has the DNA TGTGCCAGAAGCTCCAGGGGGCCTTGTCTATGGAATCAGCCCCAGCATTTT. It yields the protein CARSSRGPCLWNQPQHF. The rearrangement joins TRBV5-3 to TRBJ1-5, with 8 nucleotides matching TRBD1. TRBV5-3 is an ORF, with its function uncertain. This CDR3 has 17 residues. V trimming: 3 bases; J trimming: 4 bases; junction bases outside the gene matches: 12.

The CDR3 DNA sequence: TGTGCCACCTCGCTGGGGGGAATGATAGAGACCCAGTACTTC. The encoded protein is CATSLGGMIETQYF. V gene TRBV6-5 combines with J gene TRBJ2-5; TRBD2 might be the D (6 bases). CDR3 length: 14 amino acids. From germline, CDR1 is MNHEY and CDR2 SVGAGI. V dropped 10 bases and J dropped 4 bases, with 19 bases sitting between them.

In the case of this clone: The sample has other DNA sequences that encode this CDR3 too. V is TRBV13 and J is TRBJ2-3; D is undetermined. Germline V lookup: CDR1 PRHDT, CDR2 FYEKMQ (reference sequence). This CDR3 region has 12 residues. V lost 2 bases and J 1 base, leaving 1 base between the germline ends. The CDR3 bases are TGTGCCAGCAGCTTACGCACAGATACGCAGTATTTT. Translating it yields CASSLRTDTQYF.